The clone carrying this TCR beta chain was recorded once. Primers: 60 Vbeta forward and 13 Jbeta reverse. Sequencing was performed with immunoSEQ multiplex PCR; in TCRdb, only in-frame clones are kept and a portion is missing. The data contain 190,000 or so clones, 65% to 85% of them singletons. The source of the sample is a study of cytomegalovirus exposure and HLA in healthy donors. Study background: Caucasian-associated ancestry cluster membership applied to just over 80% of around 400 genotyped donors.

Healthy bone marrow donors formed the donor group. This CDR3 has 18 amino acids. The germline V gene has CDR1 SGHNT and CDR2 YYREEE (reference sequence). Trimming cost V 4 bases and J 3 bases; bases outside gene matches: 12. Material for sequencing was PBMCs. The chain employs TRBV5-4 and TRBJ2-6, with 8 bases lining up with TRBD1. The sequence was obtained from a boy aged 2 to 10 in good health and CMV-seronegative. CDR3 amino acids: CASSRDRLLGGGANVLTF. CDR3 sequence (DNA): TGTGCCAGCAGCAGGGACAGGCTTCTAGGCGGTGGGGCCAACGTCCTGACTTTC.